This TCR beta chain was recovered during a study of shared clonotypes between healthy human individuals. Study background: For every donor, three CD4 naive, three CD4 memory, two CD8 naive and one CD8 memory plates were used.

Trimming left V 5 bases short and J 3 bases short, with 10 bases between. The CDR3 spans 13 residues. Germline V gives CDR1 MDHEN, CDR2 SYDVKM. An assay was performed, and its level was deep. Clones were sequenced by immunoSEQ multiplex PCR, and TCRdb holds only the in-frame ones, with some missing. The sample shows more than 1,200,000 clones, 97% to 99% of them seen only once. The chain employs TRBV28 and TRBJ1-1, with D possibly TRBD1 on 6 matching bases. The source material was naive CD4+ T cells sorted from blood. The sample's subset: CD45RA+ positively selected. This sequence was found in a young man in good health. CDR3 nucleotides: TGTGCCAGCAGTCGCCCAGGGGACACTGAAGCTTTCTTT. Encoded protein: CASSRPGDTEAFF.